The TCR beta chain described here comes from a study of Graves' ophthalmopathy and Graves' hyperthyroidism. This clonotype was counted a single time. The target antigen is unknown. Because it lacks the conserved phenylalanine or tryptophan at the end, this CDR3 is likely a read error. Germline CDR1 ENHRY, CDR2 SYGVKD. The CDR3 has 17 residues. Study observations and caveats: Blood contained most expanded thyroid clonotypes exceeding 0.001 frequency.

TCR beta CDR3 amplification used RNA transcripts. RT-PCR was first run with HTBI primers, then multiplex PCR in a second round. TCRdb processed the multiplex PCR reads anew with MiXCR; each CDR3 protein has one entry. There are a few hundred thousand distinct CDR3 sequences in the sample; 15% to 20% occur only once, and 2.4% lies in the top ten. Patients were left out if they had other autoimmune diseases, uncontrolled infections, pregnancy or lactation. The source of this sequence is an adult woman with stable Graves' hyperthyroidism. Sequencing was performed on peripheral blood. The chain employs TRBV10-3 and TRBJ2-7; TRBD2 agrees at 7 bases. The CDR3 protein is CAISDGHMRESSYEQYY. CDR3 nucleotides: TGTGCTATCAGTGACGGGCACATGCGGGAGAGCTCCTACGAGCAGTACTAC.